This record concerns one T cell receptor beta chain sequence. The germline CDR1 and CDR2 sequences are MRHNA and SNTAGT. Trimming cost V 7 bases and J 8 bases; bases outside gene matches: 9. The CDR3 runs to 14 residues. The sample is drawn from a study of blood T cell repertoires in COVID-19. On the study more broadly: Both acute and convalescent COVID-19 samples were obtained from the United States, Italy and Spain. T cells, B-cell-depleted T cells, or PBMCs provided the cDNA or gDNA that served as material.

As handled by the study authors: How many nucleated cells were present was estimated from reference gene primer amplification. Method: immunoSEQ multiplex PCR; TCRdb's copy keeps in-frame clones and lacks some. D and trimming come from the DNA, and the V and J calls and clone size come from that table. The table has about 48,000 clones, 80% to 90% seen once. This sequence originates from a woman older than 75 with acute or convalescent COVID-19. Sequencing used peripheral blood. The rearrangement links TRBV6-4 to TRBJ2-4; 9 nucleotides agree with TRBD1. CDR3 protein: CASIYPGQGDIQYF. The CDR3 DNA is TGTGCCAGCATTTATCCGGGACAGGGAGACATTCAGTACTTC.